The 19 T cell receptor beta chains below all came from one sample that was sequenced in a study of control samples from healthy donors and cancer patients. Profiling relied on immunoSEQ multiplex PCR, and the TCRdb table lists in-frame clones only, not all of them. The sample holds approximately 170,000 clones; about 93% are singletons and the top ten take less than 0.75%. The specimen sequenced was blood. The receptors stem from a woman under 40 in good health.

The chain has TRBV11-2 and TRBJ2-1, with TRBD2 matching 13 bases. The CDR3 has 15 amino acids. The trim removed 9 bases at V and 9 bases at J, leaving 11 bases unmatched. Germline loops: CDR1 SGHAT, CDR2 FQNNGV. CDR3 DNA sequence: TGTGCCAGTGACCGCGGGACTAGCGGGACCGTTGAGCAGTTCTTC. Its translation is CASDRGTSGTVEQFF.

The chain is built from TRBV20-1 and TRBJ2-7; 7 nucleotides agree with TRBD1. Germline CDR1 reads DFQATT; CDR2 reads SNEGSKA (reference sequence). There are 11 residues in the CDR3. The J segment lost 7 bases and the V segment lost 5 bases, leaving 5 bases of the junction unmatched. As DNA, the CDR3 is TGCAGTGCTGGTACAGGGGTAGAGCAGTACTTC. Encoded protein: CSAGTGVEQYF.

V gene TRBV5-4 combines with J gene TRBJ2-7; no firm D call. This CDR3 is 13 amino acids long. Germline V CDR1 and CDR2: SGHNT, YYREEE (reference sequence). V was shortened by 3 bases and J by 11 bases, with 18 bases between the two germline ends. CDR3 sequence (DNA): TGTGCCAGCAGCTCCAATGTGGATAGTATGGAGTACTTC. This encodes CASSSNVDSMEYF.

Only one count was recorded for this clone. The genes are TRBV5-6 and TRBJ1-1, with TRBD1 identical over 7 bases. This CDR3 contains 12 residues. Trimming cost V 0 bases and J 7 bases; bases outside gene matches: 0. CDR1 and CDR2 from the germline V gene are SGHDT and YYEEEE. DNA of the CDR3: TGTGCCAGCAGCTTGGGGACAGGTGAAGCTTTCTTT. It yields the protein CASSLGTGEAFF.

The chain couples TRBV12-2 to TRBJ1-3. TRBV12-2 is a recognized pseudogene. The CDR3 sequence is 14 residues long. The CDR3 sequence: CASRSPGRGNTIYF. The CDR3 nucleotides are TGTGCAAGTCGCTCGCCGGGCAGGGGAAACACCATATATTTT.

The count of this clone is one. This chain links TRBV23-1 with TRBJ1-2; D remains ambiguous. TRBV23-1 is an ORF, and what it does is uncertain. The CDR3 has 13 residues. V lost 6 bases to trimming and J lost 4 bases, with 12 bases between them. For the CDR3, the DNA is TGCGCCAGCAGCCTAAAGGCGGCCTATGGCTACACCTTC. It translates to CASSLKAAYGYTF.

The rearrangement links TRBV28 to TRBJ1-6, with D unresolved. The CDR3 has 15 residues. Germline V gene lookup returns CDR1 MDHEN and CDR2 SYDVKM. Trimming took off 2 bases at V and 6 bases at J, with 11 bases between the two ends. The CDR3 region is CASSLDFTVNSPLHF. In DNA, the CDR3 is TGTGCCAGCAGTTTAGATTTCACCGTTAATTCACCCCTCCACTTT.

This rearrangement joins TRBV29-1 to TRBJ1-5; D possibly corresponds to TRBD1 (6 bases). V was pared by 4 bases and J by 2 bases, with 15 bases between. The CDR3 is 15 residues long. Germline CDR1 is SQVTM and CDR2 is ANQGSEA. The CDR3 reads CSVAEGVLGNQPQHF. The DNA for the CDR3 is TGCAGCGTTGCAGAGGGGGTTCTTGGCAATCAGCCCCAGCATTTT.

The CDR3 spells CASNEGRPGNTIYF. The CDR3 DNA is TGCGCCAGCAACGAAGGGAGGCCTGGAAACACCATATATTTT. The chain uses TRBV5-1 and TRBJ1-3; no clear D. The germline V and J ends were trimmed by 6 bases and 2 bases, with 12 bases remaining between them. This CDR3 has 14 amino acids. Per germline, CDR1 SGHRS and CDR2 YFSETQ.

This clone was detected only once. CDR3 amino acids: CASSPGGRNQPQHF. The CDR3, as DNA: TGTGCCAGCAGCCCAGGGGGGAGGAATCAGCCCCAGCATTTT. This chain links TRBV7-8 with TRBJ1-5, with TRBD1 matching over 7 bases. The CDR3 extends over 14 amino acids. J was trimmed by 4 bases and V by 5 bases; bases with no gene match: 5. The V gene's germline CDR1 is SGHVS and CDR2 FQNEAQ.

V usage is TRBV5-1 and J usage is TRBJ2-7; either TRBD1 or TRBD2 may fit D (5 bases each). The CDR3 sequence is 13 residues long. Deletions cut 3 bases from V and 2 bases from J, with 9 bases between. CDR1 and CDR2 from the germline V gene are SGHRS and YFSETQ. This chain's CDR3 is CASSWQGPYEQYF. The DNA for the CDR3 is TGCGCCAGCAGCTGGCAGGGACCCTACGAGCAGTACTTC.

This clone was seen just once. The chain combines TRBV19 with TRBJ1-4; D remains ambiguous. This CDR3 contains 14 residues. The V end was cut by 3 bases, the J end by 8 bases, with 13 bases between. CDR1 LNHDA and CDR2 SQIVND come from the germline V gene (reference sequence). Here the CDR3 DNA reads TGTGCCAGTAGTATTAAAGGGTTCGGGGAAAAACTGTTTTTT. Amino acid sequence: CASSIKGFGEKLFF.

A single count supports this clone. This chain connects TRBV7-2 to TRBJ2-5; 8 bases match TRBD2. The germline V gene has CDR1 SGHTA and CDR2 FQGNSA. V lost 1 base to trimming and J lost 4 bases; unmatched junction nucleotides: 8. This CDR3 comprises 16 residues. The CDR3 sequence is CASSLGPAGELETQYF. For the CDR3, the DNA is TGTGCCAGCAGCTTAGGGCCAGCGGGAGAGTTAGAGACCCAGTACTTC. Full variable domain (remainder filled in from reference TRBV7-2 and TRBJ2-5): GAGVSQSPSNKVTEKGKDVELRCDPISGHTALYWYRQSLGQGLEFLIYFQGNSAPDKSGLPSDRFSAERTGGSVSTLTIQRTQQEDSAVYLCASSLGPAGELETQYFGPGTRLLVL.

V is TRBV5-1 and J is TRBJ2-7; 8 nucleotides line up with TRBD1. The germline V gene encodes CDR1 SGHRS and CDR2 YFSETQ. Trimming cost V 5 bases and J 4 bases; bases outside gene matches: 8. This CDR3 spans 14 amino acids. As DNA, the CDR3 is TGCGCCAGCAGTACCGGGACAGGTTCGTACGAGCAGTACTTC. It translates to CASSTGTGSYEQYF. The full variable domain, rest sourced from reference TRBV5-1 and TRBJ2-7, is KAGVTQTPRYLIKTRGQQVTLSCSPISGHRSVSWYQQTPGQGLQFLFEYFSETQRNKGNFPGRFSGRQFSNSRSEMNVSTLELGDSALYLCASSTGTGSYEQYFGPGTRLTVT.

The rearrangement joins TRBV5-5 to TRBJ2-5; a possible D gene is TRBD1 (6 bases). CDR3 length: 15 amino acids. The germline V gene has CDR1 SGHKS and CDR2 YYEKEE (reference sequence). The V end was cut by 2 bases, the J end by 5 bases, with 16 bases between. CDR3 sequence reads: CASSLTGLAGETQYF. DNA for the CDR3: TGTGCCAGCAGCTTAACAGGGCTTGCCGGGGAGACCCAGTACTTC.

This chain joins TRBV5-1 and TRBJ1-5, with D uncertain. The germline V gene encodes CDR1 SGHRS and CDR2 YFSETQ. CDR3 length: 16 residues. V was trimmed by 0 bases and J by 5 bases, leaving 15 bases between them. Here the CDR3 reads CASSLDGSTTHQPQHF. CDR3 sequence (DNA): TGCGCCAGCAGCTTGGATGGCAGTACTACCCATCAGCCCCAGCATTTT.

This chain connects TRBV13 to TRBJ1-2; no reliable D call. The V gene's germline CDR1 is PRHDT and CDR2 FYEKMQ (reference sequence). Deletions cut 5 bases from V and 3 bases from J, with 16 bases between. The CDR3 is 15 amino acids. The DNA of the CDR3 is TGTGCCAGCAGCCCTGCCGGACGTAGGGACTATGGCTACACCTTC. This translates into CASSPAGRRDYGYTF.

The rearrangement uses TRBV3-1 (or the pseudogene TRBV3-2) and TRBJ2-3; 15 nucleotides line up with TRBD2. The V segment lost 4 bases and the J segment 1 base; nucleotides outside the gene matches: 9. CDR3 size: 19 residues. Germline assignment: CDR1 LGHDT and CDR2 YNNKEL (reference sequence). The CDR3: CASSPRTSGRAGGTDTQYF. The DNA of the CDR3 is TGTGCCAGCAGCCCGAGGACTAGCGGGAGGGCGGGGGGCACAGATACGCAGTATTTT.

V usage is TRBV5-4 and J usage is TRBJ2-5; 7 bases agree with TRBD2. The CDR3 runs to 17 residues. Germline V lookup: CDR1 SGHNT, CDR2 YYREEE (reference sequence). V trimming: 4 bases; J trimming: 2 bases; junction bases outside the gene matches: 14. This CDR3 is CASSDDTSAILQETQYF. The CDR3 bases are TGTGCCAGCAGCGATGATACTAGCGCCATCCTACAAGAGACCCAGTACTTC.